At least ten counts were recorded for the clone carrying this T cell receptor (beta chain). The target antigen is unknown. The data were produced by immunoSEQ multiplex PCR, yet TCRdb's version contains in-frame clones alone and is incomplete. The table records 40,000 to 55,000 clones without singletons, the ten largest covering around 2.1%. The sample comes from a study of T cells after posttransplantation cyclophosphamide. The study, taken as a whole, reports: After PTCy, TRB diversity resembled that of CNI/methotrexate controls.

CDR1 MNHEY and CDR2 SMNVEV come from the germline V gene (reference sequence). This CDR3 contains 17 residues. The V and J ends lost 8 bases and 2 bases respectively, with 22 bases between them. The chain uses TRBV27 and TRBJ1-5, with D maybe TRBD1 (5 bases). The sequencing input was PBMCs. The sequence was collected from a man between 40 and 49 years old in good health, CMV-negative, and a related stem cell transplant donor. The CDR3 region has the DNA TGTGCCAGCGTCTCACTTCAGGGTTACCTTGGCAATCAGCCCCAGCATTTT. Translation: CASVSLQGYLGNQPQHF.